A selection of T cell receptor beta chains follows, all from one sample in a study of T cells in localized non-small cell lung cancer. The repertoire was sequenced with immunoSEQ multiplex PCR; TCRdb's copy has only in-frame clones and lacks some. The table includes some 85,000 clones, over 70% detected once. Sequencing used PBMCs, obtained before any cancer treatment. Receptors were obtained from a man between 40 and 69 years old with stage II squamous cell lung carcinoma. The conserved cysteine and the conserved F or W are not part of the CDR3 here. D genes are given only for firm matches.

TRBV6-1	TRBD1	ASSPLGTAEAF
TRBV10-3	-	AIKEGDPFEAF
TRBV30	-	AWSSQAGVIPPGYNTGELF
TRBV5-1	-	ASSLGQGYEKLF
TRBV6-6	TRBD1	ASRRQGNYNSPLH
TRBV27	-	ASSSRLGGYT
TRBV5-4	-	ASSLVGGDGYT
TRBV5-6	-	ASSLVQEETQY
TRBV5-1	-	ASSLRTNTEAF
TRBV2	TRBD1	ATRGTSNEKLF
TRBV5-1	-	ASSSGRSTDTQY
TRBV5-4	TRBD1	ASSLNRGQAF
TRBV4-3	-	ASSQESAATNEKLF
TRBV19	-	ASSLGNWGVWVGNEQF
TRBV7-6	-	ASTPQGYLSNEQF
TRBV7-2	-	ASSAPFYNEQF
TRBV27	TRBD1	ASSTGTGGWGNQPQH
TRBV19	-	ASNGGTGSYEQY
TRBV11-3	TRBD2	ASSLGASGGSGELF
TRBV4-2	-	ASSQVASTDTQY
TRBV5-1	-	ASMERARGEQF
TRBV19	TRBD1	ASSMQPGQGPGGYT
TRBV11-3	-	ASSLDHKGAYEQY
TRBV11-3	TRBD1	ASSLDRMNEQF
TRBV5-1	-	ASSKRGQNTEAF
TRBV28	TRBD2	ASSPEGLAGTYEQY
TRBV5-1	-	ASSLDRFMNTEAF
TRBV4-2	-	ASSQDYGSYEQY
TRBV9	TRBD2	ASSVDGLAGVQETQY